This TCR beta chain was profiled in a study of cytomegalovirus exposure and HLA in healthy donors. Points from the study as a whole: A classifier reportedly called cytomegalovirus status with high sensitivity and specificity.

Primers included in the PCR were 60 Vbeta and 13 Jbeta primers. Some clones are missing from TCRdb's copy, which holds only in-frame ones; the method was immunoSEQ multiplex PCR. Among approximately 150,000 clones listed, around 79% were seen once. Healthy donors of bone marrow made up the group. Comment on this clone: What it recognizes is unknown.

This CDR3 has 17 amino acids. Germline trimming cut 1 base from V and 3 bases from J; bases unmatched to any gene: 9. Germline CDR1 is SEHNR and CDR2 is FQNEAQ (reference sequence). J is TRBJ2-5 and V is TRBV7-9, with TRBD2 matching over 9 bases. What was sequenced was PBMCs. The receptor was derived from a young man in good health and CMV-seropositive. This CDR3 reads CASSLGLRGGAEETQYF. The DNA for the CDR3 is TGTGCCAGCAGCTTAGGGTTGCGCGGGGGGGCCGAAGAGACCCAGTACTTC.